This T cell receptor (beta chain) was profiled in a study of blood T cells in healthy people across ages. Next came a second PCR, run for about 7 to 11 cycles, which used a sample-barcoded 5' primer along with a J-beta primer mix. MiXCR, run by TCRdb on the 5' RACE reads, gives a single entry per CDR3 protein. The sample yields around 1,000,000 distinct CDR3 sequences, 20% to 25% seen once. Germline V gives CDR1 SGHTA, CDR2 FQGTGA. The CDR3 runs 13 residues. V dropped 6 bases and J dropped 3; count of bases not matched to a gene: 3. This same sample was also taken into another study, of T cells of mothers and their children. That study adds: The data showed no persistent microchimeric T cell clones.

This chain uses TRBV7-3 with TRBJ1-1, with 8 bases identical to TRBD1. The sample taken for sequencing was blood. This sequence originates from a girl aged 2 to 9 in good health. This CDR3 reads CASRLTGDTEAFF. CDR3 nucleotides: TGTGCCAGCAGACTGACAGGGGACACTGAAGCTTTCTTT.